This passage covers 21 T cell receptor beta chains from one sample sequenced in a study of blood T cell repertoires in COVID-19 (TCRdb year 2020). The protocol used for the library was the immunoSEQ multiplex PCR assay. TCRdb retrieved this table from immuneACCESS and kept in-frame rearrangements only. Not all clones are present; in checked studies, unresolved V genes account for under half, and no reason is known for the remainder. This sample is represented by fewer than 350,000 clones; more than 75% of them were singletons. The ten largest account for around 2% of the sample. Material for sequencing was PBMCs or T cells enriched from blood (not recorded which). The receptors were gathered from a woman aged 60 to 75 in a cohort exposed to, infected with or recovered from COVID-19 (not recorded which).

This chain joins TRBV24-1 and TRBJ2-3; D is perhaps TRBD1 (6 bases). With 4 bases removed from V and 0 bases from J, the gap between germline ends came to 10 bases. In germline, CDR1 is KGHDR, CDR2 SFDVKD. This CDR3 has 15 amino acids. The CDR3 protein is CATSEPGQSTDTQYF. The CDR3 DNA follows: TGTGCCACCAGTGAACCAGGACAGAGCACAGATACGCAGTATTTT.

The chain couples TRBV28 to TRBJ2-7; 15 bases are a match to TRBD2. V trimming: 5 bases; J trimming: 5 bases; junction bases outside the gene matches: 10. This CDR3 is built from 17 residues. Germline lookup yields CDR1 MDHEN and CDR2 SYDVKM. For the CDR3, the DNA is TGTGCCAGCAGTACCCCGGGACTAGCGGGAGGTTTACACGAGCAGTACTTC. Its translation is CASSTPGLAGGLHEQYF.

V gene TRBV5-1 combines with J gene TRBJ2-2, with 8 bases that match TRBD1. The J segment lost 1 base and the V segment lost 3 bases, leaving 2 bases of the junction unmatched. The length of the CDR3 is 15 residues. From germline, CDR1 is SGHRS and CDR2 YFSETQ. The CDR3 DNA reads TGCGCCAGCAGCTGGACAGGGATGAACACCGGGGAGCTGTTTTTT. As protein: CASSWTGMNTGELFF.

In DNA form, the CDR3 reads TGTGCCAGCAGCCAAAGCGGGAGTACCCCACCGACCTCCTACAATGAGCAGTTCTTC. Its protein product is CASSQSGSTPPTSYNEQFF. The genes are TRBV7-4 and TRBJ2-1; 8 nucleotides align to TRBD2. The CDR3 loop spans 19 amino acids. Germline V gene sequence: CDR1 SGHVT, CDR2 SQSDAQ. V lost 5 bases to trimming and J lost 0 bases; unmatched junction nucleotides: 15.

The rearrangement links TRBV11-2 to TRBJ1-5, with TRBD1 matching over 8 bases. The germline gives CDR1 SGHAT, CDR2 FQNNGV. This CDR3 comprises 16 residues. CDR3 DNA sequence: TGTCCAAAGCGGGACAGGCCGTTCCTGACCTATCAGCCCCAGCATTTT. This translates into CPKRDRPFLTYQPQHF.

Written as DNA, the CDR3 is TGCAGTGCTAGTGATACTAGCGGCTACCAAGAGACCCAGTACTTC. The encoded protein is CSASDTSGYQETQYF. The chain carries TRBV20-1 and TRBJ2-5, with TRBD2 identical over 8 bases. Germline assignment: CDR1 DFQATT and CDR2 SNEGSKA (reference sequence). The V gene end was trimmed by 3 bases and the J gene end by 0 bases; junction bases not matched to a gene: 6. This CDR3 is built from 15 residues.

The chain joins TRBV28 to TRBJ2-2; 7 bases are shared with TRBD1. Per the germline V gene, CDR1 is MDHEN and CDR2 is SYDVKM. After removal of 6 bases from V and 0 bases from J, the junction contained 7 bases not matched to a gene. This CDR3 is built from 16 residues. Here the CDR3 reads CASRETGTANTGELFF. CDR3 in DNA: TGTGCCAGCAGGGAAACCGGGACAGCGAACACCGGGGAGCTGTTTTTT.

The J gene is TRBJ2-5, the V gene TRBV11-1; D remains ambiguous. Germline-derived CDR1 and CDR2 are SGHAT and FQDESV (reference sequence). This CDR3 comprises 15 residues. Trimming took 5 bases from V and 7 from J, leaving 20 bases between them. CDR3 nucleotide sequence: TGTGCCAGCAGCCCCGAGGCCCCAGTGGGTGGGACCCAGTACTTC. Its protein product is CASSPEAPVGGTQYF.

The chain joins TRBV29-1 to TRBJ1-4; 9 bases are a match to TRBD1. Germline V gene sequence: CDR1 SQVTM, CDR2 ANQGSEA. V was clipped by 0 bases and J by 9 bases; unmatched bases: 2. This CDR3 has 13 residues. CDR3 DNA sequence: TGCAGCGTTGAAGATGGACAGGGGAAAAAACTGTTTTTT. This translates into CSVEDGQGKKLFF.

The chain links TRBV7-9 to TRBJ1-1; TRBD1 might be the D (5 bases). In germline, CDR1 is SEHNR, CDR2 FQNEAQ (reference sequence). V lost 5 bases and J lost 3, with 22 bases in between. The CDR3 extends over 17 amino acids. The CDR3 spells CASSLRQGKTKDTEAFF. CDR3 nucleotide sequence: TGTGCCAGCAGCCTACGGCAGGGCAAAACGAAAGACACTGAAGCTTTCTTT.

The gene calls are TRBV7-3 and TRBJ2-3; 9 positions agree with TRBD2. Trimming took 2 bases from V and 3 from J; bases not matched to a gene: 9. This CDR3 is 17 amino acids long. CDR1 is SGHTA, CDR2 FQGTGA, per germline. DNA for the CDR3: TGTGCCAGCAGCTTACTCCCCCTAACTAGCGGGACAGATACGCAGTATTTT. This encodes CASSLLPLTSGTDTQYF.

The CDR3 DNA sequence: TGTGCCAGCAGCTTGAGACAGGTCACTAACTATGGCTACACCTTC. Its translation is CASSLRQVTNYGYTF. The V gene is TRBV5-4, the J gene TRBJ1-2; a possible D gene is TRBD1 (6 bases). Germline V lookup: CDR1 SGHNT, CDR2 YYREEE (reference sequence). The CDR3 sequence is 15 residues long. Trimming cost V 1 base and J 0 bases, with 10 bases left between them.

The rearrangement uses TRBV5-1 and TRBJ2-6, with 8 bases aligning to TRBD1. Trimming removed 4 bases from V and 2 bases from J; junction bases left unmatched: 2. CDR1 and CDR2 (germline): SGHRS, YFSETQ. The CDR3 is made up of 15 amino acids. The CDR3 DNA is TGCGCCAGCAGCAGGACAGGGACTGGGGCCAACGTCCTGACTTTC. Amino acid sequence: CASSRTGTGANVLTF.

A single count supports this clone. J is TRBJ1-5 and V is TRBV6-5, with no clear D. V lost 0 bases, J lost 4 bases, and 10 bases lay in between. CDR1 is MNHEY and CDR2 is SVGAGI in the germline V gene. The CDR3 loop spans 15 amino acids. The CDR3 DNA is TGTGCCAGCAGTTACTCGAGGGCCTCTAATCAGCCCCAGCATTTT. It is translated as CASSYSRASNQPQHF.

The rearrangement links TRBV18 to TRBJ2-4; D is perhaps TRBD1 (6 bases). The V gene's germline CDR1 is KGHSH and CDR2 LQKENI. V gave up 1 base and J gave up 5 bases, with 15 bases separating them. The CDR3 is 16 amino acids. The DNA of the CDR3 is TGTGCCAGCTCACCACTGAAACAGGGTAACCAAAACATTCAGTACTTC. Amino acids: CASSPLKQGNQNIQYF.

This clone was seen a handful of times. V is TRBV7-9 and J is TRBJ2-3; D call uncertain. CDR3 length equals 11 residues. CDR1 and CDR2 from the germline V gene are SEHNR and FQNEAQ (reference sequence). Between the trimmed V and J ends, which lost 6 bases and 6 bases, there was a span of 7 bases. CDR3: CASSQADTQYF. CDR3 nucleotides: TGTGCCAGCAGTCAGGCCGATACGCAGTATTTT.

The chain recombines TRBV7-2 with TRBJ2-7; TRBD2 matches at 9 bases. This CDR3 comprises 18 residues. The V segment lost 1 base and the J segment 4 bases; nucleotides outside the gene matches: 14. Germline V CDR1 and CDR2: SGHTA, FQGNSA. The CDR3 loop is CASSLGISGSEWLYEQYF. CDR3 sequence (DNA): TGTGCCAGCAGCTTAGGGATTAGCGGGAGTGAGTGGCTGTACGAGCAGTACTTC.

The chain employs TRBV9 and TRBJ2-1, with 8 bases fitting TRBD2. This CDR3 has 16 residues. Trimming removed 1 base from V and 0 bases from J; junction bases left unmatched: 3. Germline-derived CDR1 and CDR2 are SGDLS and YYNGEE. The CDR3 sequence is CASSVLGTSSYNEQFF. CDR3 DNA sequence: TGTGCCAGCAGCGTACTGGGGACTAGCTCCTACAATGAGCAGTTCTTC.

The chain recombines TRBV6-5 with TRBJ2-7, with a weak D call TRBD2 (6 bases). Trimming took off 6 bases at V and 2 bases at J, with 11 bases between the two ends. Looked up from germline, CDR1 is MNHEY and CDR2 is SVGAGI. This CDR3 spans 13 amino acids. The CDR3 sequence: CASSRDLPYEQYF. CDR3 in DNA: TGTGCCAGCAGCCGGGACTTGCCCTACGAGCAGTACTTC.

The chain recombines TRBV28 with TRBJ1-2, with D possibly being TRBD1 (5 bases). From germline, CDR1 is MDHEN and CDR2 SYDVKM. The germline V and J ends were trimmed by 4 bases and 7 bases, with 16 bases remaining between them. The CDR3 length is 14 residues. CDR3 sequence: CASSSYLTVRGYTF. The CDR3 DNA reads as TGTGCCAGCAGTTCCTACCTGACAGTCCGTGGCTACACCTTC.

The CDR3 loop is CASSTGQGSGSQAFF. In DNA form, the CDR3 reads TGTGCCAGCAGCACAGGACAGGGATCTGGGTCACAGGCTTTCTTT. The rearrangement joins TRBV5-4 to TRBJ1-1; 8 bases map to TRBD1. The junction had 16 bases not matched to a gene; V was cut back by 4 bases and J by 11 bases. The germline V gene encodes CDR1 SGHNT and CDR2 YYREEE (reference sequence). CDR3 length equals 15 residues.